The rows below give T cell receptor beta chains drawn from one sample of a study of CD8 T cells in ankylosing spondylitis. One entry per CDR3 protein results from TCRdb running MiXCR on the 5' RACE reads. This sample has roughly 140,000 distinct CDR3 sequences, with 40% to 50% found just once. Material for sequencing was synovial fluid, either unsorted or a sorted T cell fraction (not recorded which). All receptors come from a male donor with ankylosing spondylitis. Both conserved end residues are part of each CDR3. D genes are given only for firm matches. Not all rows give a size; the values are once, few, many and, for expanded clones, a class.

D gene: .
V gene: TRBV4-3
CDR3 length: 15
J gene: TRBJ2-2
clone size: .
CDR3 DNA: TGCGCCAGCAGCCAAGACGGGCTCAACACCGGGGAGCTGTTTTTT
CDR3 protein: CASSQDGLNTGELFF

D gene: .
V gene: TRBV5-1
CDR3 length: 15
J gene: TRBJ1-5
clone size: few
CDR3 DNA: TGCGCCAGCAGCTTGTGGGGGCTACACAATCAGCCCCAGCATTTT
CDR3 protein: CASSLWGLHNQPQHF

D gene: TRBD2
V gene: TRBV12-3/TRBV12-4
CDR3 length: 16
J gene: TRBJ2-2
clone size: .
CDR3 DNA: TGTGCCAGCAAAGGACTAGCGGGGACGAACACCGGGGAGCTGTTTTTT
CDR3 protein: CASKGLAGTNTGELFF

D gene: .
V gene: TRBV20-1
CDR3 length: 12
J gene: TRBJ2-7
clone size: .
CDR3 DNA: TGCAGTGCTACCGGAGGATCCAACGAGCAGTACTTC
CDR3 protein: CSATGGSNEQYF

D gene: .
V gene: TRBV5-1
CDR3 length: 14
J gene: TRBJ2-7
clone size: many
CDR3 DNA: TGCGCCAGCAGCTCTGGGCAGGGGATCTACGAGCAGTACTTC
CDR3 protein: CASSSGQGIYEQYF

D gene: .
V gene: TRBV9
CDR3 length: 12
J gene: TRBJ1-5
clone size: .
CDR3 DNA: TGTGCCAGCAGCGTCGGCCATCAGCCCCAGCATTTT
CDR3 protein: CASSVGHQPQHF

D gene: .
V gene: TRBV29-1
CDR3 length: 13
J gene: TRBJ2-7
clone size: few
CDR3 DNA: TGCAGCGTTGAAGCTAAGCAAGAGGGCGAGCAGTACTTC
CDR3 protein: CSVEAKQEGEQYF

D gene: TRBD2
V gene: TRBV6-1
CDR3 length: 14
J gene: TRBJ2-7
clone size: few
CDR3 DNA: TGTGCCAGCAGTCGACTAGCGGGAGTCGACGAGCAGTACTTC
CDR3 protein: CASSRLAGVDEQYF

D gene: .
V gene: TRBV12-3/TRBV12-4
CDR3 length: 18
J gene: TRBJ1-1
clone size: .
CDR3 DNA: TGTGCCAGCAAAGAGCACCGGGACACCGGGTTTTTGTCCACTGAAGCTTTCTTT
CDR3 protein: CASKEHRDTGFLSTEAFF

D gene: .
V gene: TRBV3-1
CDR3 length: 14
J gene: TRBJ2-3
clone size: .
CDR3 DNA: TGTGCCAGCAGCGGGGGGGCAAGCACAGATACGCAGTATTTT
CDR3 protein: CASSGGASTDTQYF